The text below deals with one T cell receptor (beta chain). No antigen is known for it. The data belong to a study of cytomegalovirus exposure and HLA in healthy donors. Regarding the study as a whole: One later analysis, an examination of the 120 validation repertoires, found that first-cohort TCR clusters tended to co-occur in them.

Clones were read by immunoSEQ multiplex PCR, and TCRdb kept only the in-frame ones, dropping some. The data hold 65,000 to 80,000 clones, with 90% to 95% observed a single time. Germline V CDR1 and CDR2: SGHNT, YENEEA. This CDR3 contains 17 residues. Deletions cut 3 bases from V and 0 bases from J, with 14 bases between. The TCR originated in a woman under 30 in good health and CMV-seropositive. Sequenced: PBMCs. The chain is built from TRBV11-3 and TRBJ2-2; the D gene is possibly TRBD2 (5 bases). CDR3 DNA: TGTGCCAGCAGCTTGAGAGGAGGCTCAACGAACACCGGGGAGCTGTTTTTT. Protein: CASSLRGGSTNTGELFF.